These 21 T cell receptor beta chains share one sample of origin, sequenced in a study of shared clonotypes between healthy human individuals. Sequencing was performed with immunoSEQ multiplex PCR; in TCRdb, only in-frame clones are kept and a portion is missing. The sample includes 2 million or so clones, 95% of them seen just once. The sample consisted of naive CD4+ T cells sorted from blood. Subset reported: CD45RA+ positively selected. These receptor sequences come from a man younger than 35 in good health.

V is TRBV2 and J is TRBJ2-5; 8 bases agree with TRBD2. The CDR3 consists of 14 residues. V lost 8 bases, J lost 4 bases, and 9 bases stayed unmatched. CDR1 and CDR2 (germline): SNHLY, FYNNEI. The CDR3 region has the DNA TGTGCCAGCGGTTTGCAGGGGACTAGAGAGACCCAGTACTTC. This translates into CASGLQGTRETQYF. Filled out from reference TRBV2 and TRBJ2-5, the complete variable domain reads EPEVTQTPSHQVTQMGQEVILRCVPISNHLYFYWYRQILGQKVEFLVSFYNNEISEKSEIFDDQFSVERPDGSNFTLKIRSTKLEDSAMYFCASGLQGTRETQYFGPGTRLLVL.

The CDR3 sequence: CASSTSGTGELFF. In DNA form, the CDR3 reads TGTGCCAGCAGCACGAGCGGAACCGGGGAGCTGTTTTTT. The chain uses TRBV11-2 and TRBJ2-2; the D gene is possibly TRBD2 (5 bases). Deletions cut 5 bases from V and 5 bases from J, with 9 bases between. The CDR3 loop spans 13 amino acids. Germline CDR1 SGHAT, CDR2 FQNNGV. Full variable domain (rest looked up from reference TRBV11-2 and TRBJ2-2): EAGVAQSPRYKIIEKRQSVAFWCNPISGHATLYWYQQILGQGPKLLIQFQNNGVVDDSQLPKDRFSAERLKGVDSTLKIQPAKLEDSAVYLCASSTSGTGELFFGEGSRLTVL.

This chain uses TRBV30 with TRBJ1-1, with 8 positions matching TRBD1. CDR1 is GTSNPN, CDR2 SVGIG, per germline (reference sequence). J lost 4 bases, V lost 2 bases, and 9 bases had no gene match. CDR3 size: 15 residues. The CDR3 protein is CAWSSRTGGGTEAFF. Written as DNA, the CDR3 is TGTGCCTGGAGTTCCCGAACAGGGGGAGGCACTGAAGCTTTCTTT.

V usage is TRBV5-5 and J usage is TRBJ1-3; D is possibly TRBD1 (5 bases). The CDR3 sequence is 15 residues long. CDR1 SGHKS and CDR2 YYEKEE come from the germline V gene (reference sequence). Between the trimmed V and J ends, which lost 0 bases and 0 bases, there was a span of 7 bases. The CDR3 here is CASSLDRHSGNTIYF. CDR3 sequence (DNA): TGTGCCAGCAGCTTGGACAGGCACTCTGGAAACACCATATATTTT.

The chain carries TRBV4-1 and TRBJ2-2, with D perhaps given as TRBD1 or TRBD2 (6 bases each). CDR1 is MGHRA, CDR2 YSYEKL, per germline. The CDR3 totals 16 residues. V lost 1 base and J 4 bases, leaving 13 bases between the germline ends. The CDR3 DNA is TGCGCCAGCAGCCAAGGCGGAGGAGGGGGCACCGGGGAGCTGTTTTTT. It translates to CASSQGGGGGTGELFF.

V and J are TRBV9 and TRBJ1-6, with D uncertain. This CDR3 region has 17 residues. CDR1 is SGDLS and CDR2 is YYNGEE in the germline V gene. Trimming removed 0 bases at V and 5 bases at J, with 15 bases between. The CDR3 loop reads CASSVDPIDSHNSPLHF. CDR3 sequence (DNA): TGTGCCAGCAGCGTAGATCCCATAGATTCCCATAATTCACCCCTCCACTTT.

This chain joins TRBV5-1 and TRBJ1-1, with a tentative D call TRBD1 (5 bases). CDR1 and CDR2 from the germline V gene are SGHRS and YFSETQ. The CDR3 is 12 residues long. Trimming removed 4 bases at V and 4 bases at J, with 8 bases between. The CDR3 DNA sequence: TGCGCCAGCAGCGGCGGGGGCACTGAAGCTTTCTTT. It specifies CASSGGGTEAFF.

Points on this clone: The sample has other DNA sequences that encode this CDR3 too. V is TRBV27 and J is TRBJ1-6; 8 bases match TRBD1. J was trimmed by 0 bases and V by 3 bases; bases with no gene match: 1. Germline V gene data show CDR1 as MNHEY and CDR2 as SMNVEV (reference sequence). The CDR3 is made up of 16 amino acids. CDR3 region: CASSFDRGSYNSPLHF. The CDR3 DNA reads TGTGCCAGCAGTTTCGACAGGGGCTCCTATAATTCACCCCTCCACTTT.

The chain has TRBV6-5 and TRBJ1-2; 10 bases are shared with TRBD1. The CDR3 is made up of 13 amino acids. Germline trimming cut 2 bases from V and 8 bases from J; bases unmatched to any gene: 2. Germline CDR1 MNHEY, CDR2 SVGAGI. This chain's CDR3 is CASSYMGQGGYTF. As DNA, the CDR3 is TGTGCCAGCAGTTACATGGGACAGGGGGGCTACACCTTC.

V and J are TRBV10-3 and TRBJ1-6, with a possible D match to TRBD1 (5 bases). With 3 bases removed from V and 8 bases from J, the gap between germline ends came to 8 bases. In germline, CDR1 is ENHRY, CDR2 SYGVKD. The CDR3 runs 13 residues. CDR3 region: CAISEGVDSPLHF. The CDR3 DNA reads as TGTGCCATCAGTGAAGGGGTGGATTCACCCCTCCACTTT.

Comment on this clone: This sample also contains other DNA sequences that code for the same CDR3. Here the CDR3 reads CASSVRDREADTQYF. DNA for the CDR3: TGTGCCAGCAGCGTACGGGACAGGGAAGCAGATACGCAGTATTTT. V and J are TRBV9 and TRBJ2-3; the match to TRBD1 covers 9 bases. V trimming: 1 base; J trimming: 4 bases; junction bases outside the gene matches: 4. CDR1 is SGDLS, CDR2 YYNGEE, per germline. The CDR3 has 15 amino acids.

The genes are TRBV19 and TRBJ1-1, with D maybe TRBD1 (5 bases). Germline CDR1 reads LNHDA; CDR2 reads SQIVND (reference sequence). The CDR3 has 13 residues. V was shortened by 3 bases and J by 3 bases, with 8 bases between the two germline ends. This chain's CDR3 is CASSMTQDTEAFF. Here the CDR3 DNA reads TGTGCCAGTAGTATGACACAGGACACTGAAGCTTTCTTT.

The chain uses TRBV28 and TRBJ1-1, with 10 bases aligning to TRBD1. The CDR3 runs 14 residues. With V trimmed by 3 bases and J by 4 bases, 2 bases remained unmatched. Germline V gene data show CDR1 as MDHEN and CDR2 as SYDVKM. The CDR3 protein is CASSLGQGTTEAFF. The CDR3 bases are TGTGCCAGCAGTTTGGGACAGGGGACCACTGAAGCTTTCTTT.

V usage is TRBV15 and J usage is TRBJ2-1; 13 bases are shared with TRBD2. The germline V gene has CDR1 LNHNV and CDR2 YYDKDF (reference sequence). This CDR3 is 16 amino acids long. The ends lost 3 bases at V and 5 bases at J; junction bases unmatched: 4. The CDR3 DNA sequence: TGTGCCACCAGCAGGACCGGACTAGCGGGAGACAATGAGCAGTTCTTC. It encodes CATSRTGLAGDNEQFF. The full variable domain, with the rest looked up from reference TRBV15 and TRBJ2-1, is DAMVIQNPRYQVTQFGKPVTLSCSQTLNHNVMYWYQQKSSQAPKLLFHYYDKDFNNEADTPDNFQSRRPNTSFCFLDIRSPGLGDTAMYLCATSRTGLAGDNEQFFGPGTRLTVL.

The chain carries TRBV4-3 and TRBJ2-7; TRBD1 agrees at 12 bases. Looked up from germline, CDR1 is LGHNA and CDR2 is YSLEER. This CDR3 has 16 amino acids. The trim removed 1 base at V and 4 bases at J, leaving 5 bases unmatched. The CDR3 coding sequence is TGCGCCAGCAGCCAAGGTGTGGGACAGGGGGCATACGAGCAGTACTTC. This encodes CASSQGVGQGAYEQYF.

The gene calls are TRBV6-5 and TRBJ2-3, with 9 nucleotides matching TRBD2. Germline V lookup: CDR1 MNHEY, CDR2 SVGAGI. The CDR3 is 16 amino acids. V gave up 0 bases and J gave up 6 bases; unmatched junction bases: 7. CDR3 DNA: TGTGCCAGCAGTTACTCGGGCGGGGGGGCCTCGGATACGCAGTATTTT. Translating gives CASSYSGGGASDTQYF.

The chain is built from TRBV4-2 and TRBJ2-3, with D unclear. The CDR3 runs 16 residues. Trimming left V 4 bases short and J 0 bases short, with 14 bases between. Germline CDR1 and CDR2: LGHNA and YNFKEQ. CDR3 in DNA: TGTGCCAGCAGCCCCGTCGGGTCCCCTAGCACAGATACGCAGTATTTT. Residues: CASSPVGSPSTDTQYF.

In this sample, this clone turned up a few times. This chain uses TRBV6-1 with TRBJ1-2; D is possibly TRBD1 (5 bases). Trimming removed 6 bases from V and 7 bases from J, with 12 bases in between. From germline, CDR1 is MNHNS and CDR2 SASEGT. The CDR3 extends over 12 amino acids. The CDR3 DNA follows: TGTGCCAGCAGGGACATCCTCCTTGGCTACACCTTC. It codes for CASRDILLGYTF.

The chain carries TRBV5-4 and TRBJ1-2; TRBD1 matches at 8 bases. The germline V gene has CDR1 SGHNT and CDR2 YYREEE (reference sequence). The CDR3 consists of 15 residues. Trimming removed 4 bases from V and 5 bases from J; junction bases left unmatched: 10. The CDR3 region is CASSPGQGDLYGYTF. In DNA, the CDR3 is TGTGCCAGCAGCCCAGGACAGGGCGACCTGTATGGCTACACCTTC.

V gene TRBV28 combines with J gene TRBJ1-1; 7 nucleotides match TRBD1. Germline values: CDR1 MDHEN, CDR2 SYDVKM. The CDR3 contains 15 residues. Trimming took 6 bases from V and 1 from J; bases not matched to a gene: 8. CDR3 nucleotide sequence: TGTGCCAGCAGCCGAAGACAGGGTTGGAACACTGAAGCTTTCTTT. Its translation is CASSRRQGWNTEAFF.

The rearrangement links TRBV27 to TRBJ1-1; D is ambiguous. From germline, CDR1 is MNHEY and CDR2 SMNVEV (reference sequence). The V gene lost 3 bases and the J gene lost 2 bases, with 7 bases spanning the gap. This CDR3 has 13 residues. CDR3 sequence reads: CASSLVLNTEAFF. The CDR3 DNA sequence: TGTGCCAGCAGTTTGGTTCTCAACACTGAAGCTTTCTTT.